The T cell receptor (beta chain) under discussion was sequenced for a study of T cells in localized non-small cell lung cancer. Trimming took off 7 bases at V and 9 bases at J, with 17 bases between the two ends. This CDR3 is 14 amino acids long. Germline CDR1 SGHKS, CDR2 YYEKEE (reference sequence). Produced via immunoSEQ multiplex PCR; TCRdb's table is partial and in-frame only. Counted here are 30,000 to 35,000 clones, 88% occurring once; the ten biggest clones make up 4.2%. About this clone: What it binds is unknown.

Whole-study results and caveats: The greatest T cell clonality was found in uninvolved adjacent lung (higher than in tumor). It remains possible that heterogeneity exists, since only one tumor region was sequenced. There were a median roughly 54 of the top 100 tumor clones appearing in adjacent lung. Longer overall survival was linked to higher blood T cell density.

V is TRBV5-5 and J is TRBJ1-6; D is unresolved. Sequenced here: peripheral blood, sampled before any cancer treatment. The TCR sequence derives from a woman aged 35-75 years with stage I lung adenocarcinoma. In DNA, the CDR3 is TGTGCCAGCCTCCCCGAGGGAGGAGGTTCACCCCTCCACTTT. Encoded protein: CASLPEGGGSPLHF.